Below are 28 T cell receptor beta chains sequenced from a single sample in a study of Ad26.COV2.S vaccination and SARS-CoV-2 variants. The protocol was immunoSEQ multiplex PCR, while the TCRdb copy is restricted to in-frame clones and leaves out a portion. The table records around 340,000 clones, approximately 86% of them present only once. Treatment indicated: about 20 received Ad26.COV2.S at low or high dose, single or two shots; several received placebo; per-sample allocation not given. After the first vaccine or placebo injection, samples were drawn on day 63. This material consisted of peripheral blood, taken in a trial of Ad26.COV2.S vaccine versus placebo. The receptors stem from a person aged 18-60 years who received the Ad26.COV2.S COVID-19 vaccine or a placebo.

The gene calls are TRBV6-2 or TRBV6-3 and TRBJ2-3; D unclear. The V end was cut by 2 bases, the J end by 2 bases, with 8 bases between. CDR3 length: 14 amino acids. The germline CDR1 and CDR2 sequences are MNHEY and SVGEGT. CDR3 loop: CASSYLTLTDTQYF. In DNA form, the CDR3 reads TGTGCCAGCAGTTACCTTACGCTCACAGATACGCAGTATTTT.

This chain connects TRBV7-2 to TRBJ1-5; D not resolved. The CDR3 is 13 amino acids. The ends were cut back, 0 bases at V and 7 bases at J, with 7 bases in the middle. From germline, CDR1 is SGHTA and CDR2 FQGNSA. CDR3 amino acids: CASSLAGDQPQHF. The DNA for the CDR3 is TGTGCCAGCAGCTTAGCGGGTGACCAGCCCCAGCATTTT.

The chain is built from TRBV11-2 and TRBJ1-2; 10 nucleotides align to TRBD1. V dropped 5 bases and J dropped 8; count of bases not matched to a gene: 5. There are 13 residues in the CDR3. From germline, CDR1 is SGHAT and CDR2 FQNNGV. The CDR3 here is CASSATGGGGYTF. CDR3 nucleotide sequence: TGTGCCAGCAGCGCGACAGGGGGCGGAGGCTACACCTTC.

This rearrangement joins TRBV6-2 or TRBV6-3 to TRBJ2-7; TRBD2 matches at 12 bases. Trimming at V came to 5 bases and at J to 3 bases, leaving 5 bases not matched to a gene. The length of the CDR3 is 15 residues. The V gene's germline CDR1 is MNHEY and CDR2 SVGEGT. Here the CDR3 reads CASSDGLAGIYEQYF. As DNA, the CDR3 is TGTGCCAGCAGTGACGGACTAGCGGGGATCTACGAGCAGTACTTC.

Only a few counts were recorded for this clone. The CDR3 DNA is TGTGCCAGCAGCTCAGACGGAAACTACGAGCAGTACTTC. Protein: CASSSDGNYEQYF. The gene calls are TRBV11-2 and TRBJ2-7; D gene ambiguous. There are 13 residues in the CDR3. V dropped 4 bases and J dropped 3 bases, with 10 bases sitting between them. The germline CDR1 and CDR2 sequences are SGHAT and FQNNGV.

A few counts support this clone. In nucleotides, the CDR3 is TGTGCCAGCAGCCAAGAATACAGGGAAGGAGACACCATATATTTT. This sequence encodes CASSQEYREGDTIYF. V gene TRBV4-2 combines with J gene TRBJ1-3; TRBD1 is a possible D gene (6 bases). This CDR3 has 15 amino acids. Germline CDR1 is LGHNA and CDR2 is YNFKEQ. V shed 0 bases and J shed 8 bases, with 14 bases lying between them.

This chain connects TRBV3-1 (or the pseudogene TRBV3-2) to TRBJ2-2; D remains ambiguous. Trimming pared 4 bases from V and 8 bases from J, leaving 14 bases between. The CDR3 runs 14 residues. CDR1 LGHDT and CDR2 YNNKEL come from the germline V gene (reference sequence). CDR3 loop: CASSLPLAGGELFF. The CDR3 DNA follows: TGTGCCAGCAGCCTACCCTTGGCCGGAGGGGAGCTGTTTTTT.

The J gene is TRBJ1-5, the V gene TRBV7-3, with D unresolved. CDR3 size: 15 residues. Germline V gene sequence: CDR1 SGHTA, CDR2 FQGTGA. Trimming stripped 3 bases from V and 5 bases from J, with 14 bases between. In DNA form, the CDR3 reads TGTGCCAGCAGCTTGGAGAGGATAGGTGATCAGCCCCAGCATTTT. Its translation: CASSLERIGDQPQHF.

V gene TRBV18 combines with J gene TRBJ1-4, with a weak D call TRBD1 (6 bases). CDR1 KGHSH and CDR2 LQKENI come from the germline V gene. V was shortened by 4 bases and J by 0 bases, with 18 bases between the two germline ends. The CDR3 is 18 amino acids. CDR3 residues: CASSLISTGSATNEKLFF. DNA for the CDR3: TGTGCCAGCTCACTTATATCGACAGGCTCCGCAACTAATGAAAAACTGTTTTTT.

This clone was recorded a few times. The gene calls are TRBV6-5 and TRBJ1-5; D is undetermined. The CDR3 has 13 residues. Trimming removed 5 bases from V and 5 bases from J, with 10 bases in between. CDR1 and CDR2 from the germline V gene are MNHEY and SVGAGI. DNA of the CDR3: TGTGCCAGCAGTAGGACGGTATATCAGCCCCAGCATTTT. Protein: CASSRTVYQPQHF.

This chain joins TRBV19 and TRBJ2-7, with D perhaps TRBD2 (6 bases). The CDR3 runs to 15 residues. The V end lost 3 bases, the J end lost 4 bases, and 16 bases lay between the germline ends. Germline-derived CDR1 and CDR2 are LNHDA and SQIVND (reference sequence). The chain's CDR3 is CASSIGLANSYEQYF. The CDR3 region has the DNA TGTGCCAGTAGTATTGGGCTAGCGAATTCGTACGAGCAGTACTTC.

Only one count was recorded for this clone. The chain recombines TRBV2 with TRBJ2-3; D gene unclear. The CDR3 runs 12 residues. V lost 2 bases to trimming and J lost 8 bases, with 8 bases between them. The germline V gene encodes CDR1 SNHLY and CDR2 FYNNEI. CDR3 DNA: TGTGCCAGCAGTGAATCGGATCGTACGCAGTATTTT. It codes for CASSESDRTQYF. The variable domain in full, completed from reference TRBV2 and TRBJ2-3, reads EPEVTQTPSHQVTQMGQEVILRCVPISNHLYFYWYRQILGQKVEFLVSFYNNEISEKSEIFDDQFSVERPDGSNFTLKIRSTKLEDSAMYFCASSESDRTQYFGPGTRLTVL.

CDR3 sequence reads: CASSLALIVDGGYEQYF. Written as DNA, the CDR3 is TGTGCCAGCAGCTTAGCGCTAATTGTGGACGGAGGGTACGAGCAGTACTTC. The chain is built from TRBV7-2 and TRBJ2-7, with D perhaps TRBD2 (6 bases). This CDR3 comprises 17 residues. The V gene lost 0 bases and the J gene lost 4 bases, with 19 bases spanning the gap. From germline, CDR1 is SGHTA and CDR2 FQGNSA.

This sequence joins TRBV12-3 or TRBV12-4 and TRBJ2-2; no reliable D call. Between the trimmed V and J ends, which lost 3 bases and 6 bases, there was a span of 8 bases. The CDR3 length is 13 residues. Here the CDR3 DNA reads TGTGCCAGCAGTTTTCTGGTATCCGGGGAGCTGTTTTTT. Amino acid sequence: CASSFLVSGELFF.

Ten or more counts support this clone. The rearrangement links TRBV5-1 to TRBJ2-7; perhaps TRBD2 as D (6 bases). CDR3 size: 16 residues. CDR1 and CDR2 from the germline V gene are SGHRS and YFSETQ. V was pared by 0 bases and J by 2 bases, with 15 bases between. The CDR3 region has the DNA TGCGCCAGCAGCTTGGCCCCCAGCGGACTAACCTACGAGCAGTACTTC. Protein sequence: CASSLAPSGLTYEQYF.

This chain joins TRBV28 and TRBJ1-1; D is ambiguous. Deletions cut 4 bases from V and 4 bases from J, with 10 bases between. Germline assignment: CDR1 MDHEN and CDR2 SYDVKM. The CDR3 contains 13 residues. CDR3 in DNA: TGTGCCAGCAGTTGGCGGGTGAGCACTGAAGCTTTCTTT. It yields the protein CASSWRVSTEAFF.

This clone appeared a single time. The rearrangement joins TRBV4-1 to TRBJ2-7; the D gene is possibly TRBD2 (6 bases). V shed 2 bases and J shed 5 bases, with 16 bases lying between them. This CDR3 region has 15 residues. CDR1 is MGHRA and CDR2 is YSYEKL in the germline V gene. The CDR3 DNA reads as TGCGCCAGCAGCCAAATCTATAGCGGACCCGACGAGCAGTACTTC. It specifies CASSQIYSGPDEQYF.

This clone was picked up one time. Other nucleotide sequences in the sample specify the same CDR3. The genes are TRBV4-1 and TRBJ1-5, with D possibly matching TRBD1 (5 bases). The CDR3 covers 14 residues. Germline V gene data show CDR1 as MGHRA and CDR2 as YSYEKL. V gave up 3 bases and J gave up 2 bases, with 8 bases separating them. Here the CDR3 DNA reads TGCGCCAGCAGCCATCAGGGAGGCAATCAGCCCCAGCATTTT. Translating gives CASSHQGGNQPQHF.

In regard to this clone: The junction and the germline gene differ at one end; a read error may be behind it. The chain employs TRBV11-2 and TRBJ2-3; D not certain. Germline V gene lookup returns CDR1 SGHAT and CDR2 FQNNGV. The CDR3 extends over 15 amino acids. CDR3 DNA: TGTGCCAGCAGCATAGACACCGCTCACACAGATACGCAGTATTTT. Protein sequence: CASSIDTAHTDTQYF.

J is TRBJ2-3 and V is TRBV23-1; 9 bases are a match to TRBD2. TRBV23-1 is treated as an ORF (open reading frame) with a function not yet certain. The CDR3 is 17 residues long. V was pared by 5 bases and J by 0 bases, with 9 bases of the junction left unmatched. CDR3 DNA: TGCGCCAGCAGTTTCGTAAGCGGGGGGAATAGCACAGATACGCAGTATTTT. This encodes CASSFVSGGNSTDTQYF.

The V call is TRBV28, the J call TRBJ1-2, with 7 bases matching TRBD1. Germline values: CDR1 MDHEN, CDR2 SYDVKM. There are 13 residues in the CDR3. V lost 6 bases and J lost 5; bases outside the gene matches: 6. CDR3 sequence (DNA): TGTGCCAGCAGGACGACAGGGACGTATGGCTACACCTTC. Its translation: CASRTTGTYGYTF.

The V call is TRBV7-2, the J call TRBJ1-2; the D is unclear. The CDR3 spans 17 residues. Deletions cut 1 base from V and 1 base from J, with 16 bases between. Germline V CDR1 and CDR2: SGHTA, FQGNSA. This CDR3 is CASSLGKFAAYNYGYTF. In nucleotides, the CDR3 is TGTGCCAGCAGCTTAGGAAAATTTGCGGCTTATAACTATGGCTACACCTTC.

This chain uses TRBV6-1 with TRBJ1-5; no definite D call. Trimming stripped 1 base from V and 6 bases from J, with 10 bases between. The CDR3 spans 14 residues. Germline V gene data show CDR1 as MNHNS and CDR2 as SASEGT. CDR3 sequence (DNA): TGTGCCAGCAGTGAAGGGGCCTTCCCTCAGCCCCAGCATTTT. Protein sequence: CASSEGAFPQPQHF.

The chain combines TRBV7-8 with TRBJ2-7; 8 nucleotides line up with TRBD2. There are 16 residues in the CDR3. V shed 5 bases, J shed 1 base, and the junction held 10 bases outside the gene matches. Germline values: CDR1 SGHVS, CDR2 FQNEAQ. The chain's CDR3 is CASSPTGSSGSYEQYF. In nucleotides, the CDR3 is TGTGCCAGCAGCCCCACGGGGTCTAGCGGGTCCTACGAGCAGTACTTC.

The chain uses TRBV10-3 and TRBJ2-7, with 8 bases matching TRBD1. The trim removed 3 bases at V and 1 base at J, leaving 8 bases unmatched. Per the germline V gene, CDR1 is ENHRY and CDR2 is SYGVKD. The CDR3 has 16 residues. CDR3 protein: CAISDYTGGSSYEQYF. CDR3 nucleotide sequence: TGTGCCATCAGTGATTACACAGGGGGTAGTTCCTACGAGCAGTACTTC.

The CDR3 DNA is TGTGCCAGCAGTTTATCTCTAAGCACTGAGCAGTTCTTC. The encoded protein is CASSLSLSTEQFF. The rearrangement links TRBV12-3 or TRBV12-4 to TRBJ2-1; no definite D call. Trimming stripped 2 bases from V and 9 bases from J, with 11 bases between. The CDR3 has 13 amino acids.

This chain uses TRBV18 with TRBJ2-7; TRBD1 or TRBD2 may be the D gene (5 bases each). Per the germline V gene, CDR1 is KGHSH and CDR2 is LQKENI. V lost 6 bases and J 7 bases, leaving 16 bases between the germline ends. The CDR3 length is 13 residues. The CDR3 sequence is CASSSGLSREQYF. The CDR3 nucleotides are TGTGCCAGCTCGTCGGGGCTTTCCAGGGAGCAGTACTTC.

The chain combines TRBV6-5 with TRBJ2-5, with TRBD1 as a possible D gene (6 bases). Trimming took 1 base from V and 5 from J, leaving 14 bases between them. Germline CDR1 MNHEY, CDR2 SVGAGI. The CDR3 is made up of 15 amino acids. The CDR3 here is CASSYFQGPQETQYF. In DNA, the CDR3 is TGTGCCAGCAGTTACTTTCAGGGGCCTCAGGAGACCCAGTACTTC.